Reported below is one TCR beta chain. This entry comes from a study of cytomegalovirus exposure and HLA in healthy donors. Both 60 Vbeta primers and 13 Jbeta primers went into the PCR. Assay used: immunoSEQ multiplex PCR; TCRdb lists only in-frame clones, some missing. This sample carries approximately 150,000 clones, 76% of them seen once, and the ten largest clones take about 1.3%. The CDR3 has 15 residues. Trimming cost V 4 bases and J 2 bases; bases outside gene matches: 10. Germline V CDR1 and CDR2: GTSNPN, SVGIG (reference sequence). This sequence was found in a man aged 60 to 75 in good health and CMV-seronegative. The chain has TRBV30 and TRBJ2-7; 8 bases are shared with TRBD2. The sequenced material came from PBMCs. The CDR3 spells CAWKVPGLGPYEQYF. CDR3 bases: TGTGCCTGGAAGGTCCCGGGACTAGGCCCCTACGAGCAGTACTTC.